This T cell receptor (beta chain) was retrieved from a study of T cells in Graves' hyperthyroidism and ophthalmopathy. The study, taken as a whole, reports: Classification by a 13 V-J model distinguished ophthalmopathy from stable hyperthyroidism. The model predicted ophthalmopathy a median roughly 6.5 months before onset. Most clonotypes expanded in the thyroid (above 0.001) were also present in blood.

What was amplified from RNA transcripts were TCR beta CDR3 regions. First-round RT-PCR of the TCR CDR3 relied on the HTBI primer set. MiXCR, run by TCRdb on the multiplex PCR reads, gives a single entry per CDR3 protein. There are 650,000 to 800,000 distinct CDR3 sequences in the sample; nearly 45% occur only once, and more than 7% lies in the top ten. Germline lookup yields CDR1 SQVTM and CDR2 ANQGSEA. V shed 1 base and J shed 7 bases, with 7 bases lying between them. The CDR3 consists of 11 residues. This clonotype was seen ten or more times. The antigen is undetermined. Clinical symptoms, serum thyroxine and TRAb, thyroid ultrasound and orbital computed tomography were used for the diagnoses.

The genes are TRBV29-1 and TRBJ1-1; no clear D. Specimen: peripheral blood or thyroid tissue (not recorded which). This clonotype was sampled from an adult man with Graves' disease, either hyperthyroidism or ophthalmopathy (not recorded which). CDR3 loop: CSVEVVGEAFF. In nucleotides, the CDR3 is TGCAGCGTTGAAGTTGTAGGTGAAGCTTTCTTT.